Listed here are 23 T cell receptor beta chains from one sample, sequenced in a study of CD8+CD57+ T cells in acquired aplastic anemia. Patients picked for sequencing had shown CD8+CD57+ cell expansion detected by flow cytometry. The template used for profiling TCR beta VDJ and CDR3 was genomic DNA. TCRdb processed the reads anew with MiXCR; each CDR3 protein has one entry. The sample contains around 500,000 distinct CDR3 sequences, less than 35% of which appear only once. Sequencing was performed on sorted CD4+, CD8+, or CD8+CD57+ T cells (not recorded which) from PBMCs. These receptors came from a human donor with aplastic anemia.

The rearrangement links TRBV20-1 to TRBJ2-5; 7 positions match TRBD2. V lost 5 bases and J lost 4; bases outside the gene matches: 7. The CDR3 loop spans 13 amino acids. The V gene's germline CDR1 is DFQATT and CDR2 SNEGSKA (reference sequence). DNA for the CDR3: TGCAGTGCTGGACGTAGCGGGTTAGAGACCCAGTACTTC. Amino acid sequence: CSAGRSGLETQYF.

This clonotype came up many times. The J gene is TRBJ1-2, the V gene TRBV9; maybe TRBD1 (5 bases). Looked up from germline, CDR1 is SGDLS and CDR2 is YYNGEE. This CDR3 contains 15 residues. The ends were cut back, 1 base at V and 1 base at J, with 11 bases in the middle. CDR3 sequence (DNA): TGTGCCAGCAGCGTAACGACAGACGATAACTATGGCTACACCTTC. Amino acid sequence: CASSVTTDDNYGYTF. Based on the CDR3 plus reference TRBV9 and TRBJ1-2, the full variable domain is DSGVTQTPKHLITATGQRVTLRCSPRSGDLSVYWYQQSLDQGLQFLIQYYNGEERAKGNILERFSAQQFPDLHSELNLSSLELGDSALYFCASSVTTDDNYGYTFGSGTRLTVV.

This clonotype has a count of ten or more. V gene TRBV7-9 combines with J gene TRBJ2-1, with TRBD2 matching 14 bases. CDR3 length: 12 amino acids. Germline CDR1 and CDR2: SEHNR and FQNEAQ (reference sequence). The CDR3 is CAGLAGVGEQFF. The CDR3 nucleotides are TGTGCGGGACTAGCGGGAGTCGGTGAGCAGTTCTTC.

This clonotype was seen a handful of times. The chain uses TRBV20-1 and TRBJ1-1, with D possibly TRBD1 on 5 matching bases. CDR3 length: 14 residues. V lost 6 bases, J lost 2 bases, and 16 bases lay in between. Per germline, CDR1 DFQATT and CDR2 SNEGSKA (reference sequence). The CDR3 DNA is TGCAGTGCCAGTAGTCTGGGACTCAACACTGAAGCTTTCTTT. It is translated as CSASSLGLNTEAFF.

This clonotype was counted ten times or more. CDR3 protein: CATSASQRFTDTQYF. CDR3 bases: TGTGCCACCAGTGCTAGCCAGCGCTTCACAGATACGCAGTATTTT. This chain connects TRBV24-1 to TRBJ2-3; perhaps TRBD2 as D (5 bases). The germline V gene has CDR1 KGHDR and CDR2 SFDVKD. CDR3 length: 15 amino acids. Trimming removed 5 bases from V and 2 bases from J, with 13 bases in between.

The chain uses TRBV7-2 and TRBJ2-5; D is undetermined. CDR3 length: 15 residues. Germline V gene data show CDR1 as SGHTA and CDR2 as FQGNSA. Trimming removed 5 bases from V and 4 bases from J, with 17 bases in between. The CDR3 DNA follows: TGTGCCAGCAGCGTTGCCGGCGTTTCGGCAGAGACCCAGTACTTC. It encodes CASSVAGVSAETQYF.

Ten or more counts support this clonotype. This chain uses TRBV7-2 with TRBJ2-7; 12 nucleotides agree with TRBD1. After removal of 2 bases from V and 2 bases from J, the junction contained 4 bases not matched to a gene. Germline V gene lookup returns CDR1 SGHTA and CDR2 FQGNSA. CDR3 size: 16 residues. The DNA for the CDR3 is TGTGCCAGCAGCTTATCCAGGGACAGGGGGCCCTACGAGCAGTACTTC. Translating gives CASSLSRDRGPYEQYF. Together with reference TRBV7-2 and TRBJ2-7, the CDR3 gives the full variable domain: GAGVSQSPSNKVTEKGKDVELRCDPISGHTALYWYRQSLGQGLEFLIYFQGNSAPDKSGLPSDRFSAERTGGSVSTLTIQRTQQEDSAVYLCASSLSRDRGPYEQYFGPGTRLTVT.

This clonotype was picked up a small number of times. The V gene is TRBV20-1, the J gene TRBJ1-1; D gene uncertain. The CDR3 spans 13 residues. The V gene's germline CDR1 is DFQATT and CDR2 SNEGSKA (reference sequence). Trimming removed 0 bases at V and 9 bases at J, with 14 bases between. The CDR3 region is CSARDTTADKAFF. CDR3 DNA sequence: TGCAGTGCTAGAGATACTACGGCAGATAAAGCTTTCTTT.

This clonotype was detected ten times or more. The chain combines TRBV7-9 with TRBJ2-7, with D possibly being TRBD1 (6 bases). This CDR3 has 13 amino acids. CDR1 SEHNR and CDR2 FQNEAQ come from the germline V gene (reference sequence). With 6 bases removed from V and 3 bases from J, the gap between germline ends came to 12 bases. CDR3 residues: CASSEDRYYEQYF. Written as DNA, the CDR3 is TGTGCCAGCAGTGAGGACAGATACTACGAGCAGTACTTC.

This clonotype was detected many times. The chain couples TRBV25-1 to TRBJ2-2, with D unclear. The CDR3 length is 14 residues. V lost 3 bases and J 5 bases, leaving 10 bases between the germline ends. The germline gives CDR1 MGHDK, CDR2 SYGVNS. The CDR3 DNA follows: TGTGCCAGCAGTGATTTGGCCCCGACCGGGGAGCTGTTTTTT. This codes for CASSDLAPTGELFF.

This chain connects TRBV2 to TRBJ1-6; 7 bases fit TRBD1. Germline V gene sequence: CDR1 SNHLY, CDR2 FYNNEI. The CDR3 has 16 residues. The junction had 13 bases not matched to a gene; V was cut back by 5 bases and J by 9 bases. The CDR3 is CASSSSGGFRVSPLHF. The CDR3 region has the DNA TGTGCCAGCAGTTCGTCAGGGGGGTTCAGAGTTTCACCCCTCCACTTT.

This clonotype was counted ten times or more. V usage is TRBV9 and J usage is TRBJ2-7, with no clear D. The CDR3 sequence is 12 residues long. V was trimmed by 3 bases and J by 5 bases, leaving 9 bases between them. Germline CDR1 SGDLS, CDR2 YYNGEE. Here the CDR3 DNA reads TGTGCCAGCAGCGGAGAAAAGGACGAGCAGTACTTC. This codes for CASSGEKDEQYF.

This clonotype was counted many times. The chain uses TRBV19 and TRBJ1-2; D call uncertain. Germline V gives CDR1 LNHDA, CDR2 SQIVND (reference sequence). V was clipped by 7 bases and J by 0 bases, with 9 bases between them. This CDR3 comprises 13 residues. CDR3 nucleotides: TGTGCCAGTATTGGCAGATCTAACTATGGCTACACCTTC. Its translation: CASIGRSNYGYTF. Full variable domain (rest looked up from reference TRBV19 and TRBJ1-2): DGGITQSPKYLFRKEGQNVTLSCEQNLNHDAMYWYRQDPGQGLRLIYYSQIVNDFQKGDIAEGYSVSREKKESFPLTVTSAQKNPTAFYLCASIGRSNYGYTFGSGTRLTVV.

As regards this clonotype: This may be a read error: a much more frequent sequence differs by one nucleotide. The J gene is TRBJ2-7, the V gene TRBV10-2, with D perhaps TRBD1 or TRBD2 (5 bases each). This CDR3 is built from 14 residues. Germline lookup yields CDR1 WSHSY and CDR2 SAAADI. The CDR3 DNA reads TGCGCCAGTCGGGACGGGTTCCTCTCCTACGGGCAGTACTTC. It encodes CASRDGFLSYGQYF.

This clonotype turned up a few times. The chain employs TRBV19 and TRBJ2-1, with unresolved D. From germline, CDR1 is LNHDA and CDR2 SQIVND (reference sequence). V gave up 6 bases and J gave up 7 bases, with 19 bases separating them. The length of the CDR3 is 15 residues. For the CDR3, the DNA is TGTGCCAGTAGAGCCCCGGGCCTCCCGCGAAATGAGCAGTTCTTC. It specifies CASRAPGLPRNEQFF. Complete variable domain (other parts from reference TRBV19 and TRBJ2-1): DGGITQSPKYLFRKEGQNVTLSCEQNLNHDAMYWYRQDPGQGLRLIYYSQIVNDFQKGDIAEGYSVSREKKESFPLTVTSAQKNPTAFYLCASRAPGLPRNEQFFGPGTRLTVL.

The gene calls are TRBV5-4 and TRBJ2-7; tentative D call: TRBD2 (6 bases). V was cut by 0 bases and J by 6 bases, with 25 bases left in between. Germline values: CDR1 SGHNT, CDR2 YYREEE (reference sequence). The CDR3 is 18 amino acids. In nucleotides, the CDR3 is TGTGCCAGCAGCTTGGTTAATTGGGACTCCCCCGGGAGTGGCGAGCAGTACTTC. It encodes CASSLVNWDSPGSGEQYF.

The CDR3 region is CASSQLGGGRLPYEQYF. In nucleotides, the CDR3 is TGTGCCAGCAGCCAACTAGGTGGCGGGAGACTCCCCTACGAGCAGTACTTC. The chain combines TRBV4-2 with TRBJ2-7; 7 bases are shared with TRBD2. The ends lost 2 bases at V and 2 bases at J; junction bases unmatched: 12. Per the germline V gene, CDR1 is LGHNA and CDR2 is YNFKEQ. The CDR3 runs 17 residues.

This clonotype was detected ten times or more. This chain's CDR3 is CASSLEGHSPLHF. The DNA of the CDR3 is TGTGCCAGCAGCTTAGAGGGGCACTCACCCCTCCACTTT. The V gene is TRBV7-2, the J gene TRBJ1-6, with D possibly being TRBD1 (5 bases). Germline-derived CDR1 and CDR2 are SGHTA and FQGNSA. V was shortened by 1 base and J by 10 bases, with 8 bases between the two germline ends. This CDR3 has 13 amino acids.

This clonotype was picked up one time. The V and J genes are TRBV6-4 and TRBJ2-3; D not certain. TRBJ1-5 explains the end of the DNA better; the J call may be wrong. The germline V gene encodes CDR1 MRHNA and CDR2 SNTAGT. The CDR3 contains 15 residues. DNA of the CDR3: TGTGCCAGCAGTCGTGAGTTCCCGGGAACAGATACGCAGCATTTT. Translating gives CASSREFPGTDTQHF.

This clonotype was picked up many times. The chain links TRBV19 to TRBJ2-7; the D gene is possibly TRBD1 (6 bases). The germline V gene has CDR1 LNHDA and CDR2 SQIVND (reference sequence). The CDR3 spans 13 residues. Trimming took off 5 bases at V and 6 bases at J, with 14 bases between the two ends. The CDR3 here is CASSPGMGAEQYF. DNA for the CDR3: TGTGCCAGTAGTCCTGGGATGGGGGCCGAGCAGTACTTC.

Of note for this clonotype: A single base separates this from a much larger clone, so it may be a read error. The V and J genes are TRBV6-5 and TRBJ1-1, with D hard to call. The CDR3 extends over 13 amino acids. V lost 2 bases and J 12 bases, leaving 16 bases between the germline ends. CDR1 is MNHEY and CDR2 is SVGAGI in the germline V gene. The CDR3 reads CASSYDQNTESFF. In nucleotides, the CDR3 is TGTGCCAGCAGTTACGATCAGAATACCGAGTCTTTCTTT.

This clonotype has a count of ten or more. V gene TRBV14 combines with J gene TRBJ2-3; D unresolved. Germline CDR1 and CDR2: SGHDN and FVKESK. This CDR3 comprises 12 residues. V shed 2 bases and J shed 5 bases, with 5 bases lying between them. CDR3 in DNA: TGTGCCAGCAGCCAATCCGGAGATACGCAGTATTTT. Its translation: CASSQSGDTQYF.

This chain links TRBV7-9 with TRBJ2-5; either TRBD1 or TRBD2 may fit D (6 bases each). Germline V gene sequence: CDR1 SEHNR, CDR2 FQNEAQ (reference sequence). V was trimmed by 1 base and J by 1 base, leaving 16 bases between them. The CDR3 runs 17 residues. CDR3 residues: CASSLGGGMPAQETQYF. The DNA for the CDR3 is TGTGCCAGCAGCTTAGGAGGGGGGATGCCCGCCCAAGAGACCCAGTACTTC.